What follows are 25 T cell receptor beta chains derived from one specimen sequenced in a study of post-analysis software for immune sequencing data. Findings and limits, study-wide: Comparison of patients with controls showed a handful of TRBV segments more frequent in patients, TRBV5-6, TRBV5-1 and TRBV20-1 among them.

The authors incorporated unique molecular identifiers into the TCR beta cDNA libraries. TCRdb re-derived calls from the PCR reads in MiXCR, one entry per CDR3 protein. Among hundreds of thousands of distinct CDR3 sequences listed, around 50% were seen once. These receptors have no identified antigens. Sequenced: blood. The receptors here all came from a girl between 10 and 17 years old with multiple sclerosis.

This clonotype appeared a few times. The chain uses TRBV15 and TRBJ2-5; unclear D gene. CDR1 LNHNV and CDR2 YYDKDF come from the germline V gene (reference sequence). Trimming pared 1 base from V and 1 base from J, leaving 10 bases between. CDR3 length: 15 residues. The CDR3 spells CATSRVEQSQETQYF. CDR3 nucleotides: TGTGCCACCAGCAGAGTGGAGCAGTCCCAAGAGACCCAGTACTTC. Supplemented by reference TRBV15 and TRBJ2-5, the full variable domain reads DAMVIQNPRYQVTQFGKPVTLSCSQTLNHNVMYWYQQKSSQAPKLLFHYYDKDFNNEADTPDNFQSRRPNTSFCFLDIRSPGLGDTAMYLCATSRVEQSQETQYFGPGTRLLVL.

The rearrangement links TRBV5-1 to TRBJ2-3; no reliable D call. Germline V gene lookup returns CDR1 SGHRS and CDR2 YFSETQ. The CDR3 covers 15 residues. V lost 0 bases, J lost 4 bases, and 12 bases lay in between. The CDR3 DNA follows: TGCGCCAGCAGCTTGGAGAGGTTAGCCCCAGATACGCAGTATTTT. Amino acid sequence: CASSLERLAPDTQYF.

This clonotype was detected a few times. The chain joins TRBV7-8 to TRBJ2-3; 8 bases match TRBD2. The J segment lost 3 bases and the V segment lost 2 bases, leaving 7 bases of the junction unmatched. Germline assignment: CDR1 SGHVS and CDR2 FQNEAQ. This CDR3 contains 16 residues. CDR3 residues: CASSLFPGGGTDTQYF. The CDR3 region has the DNA TGTGCCAGCAGCTTATTCCCGGGAGGGGGTACAGATACGCAGTATTTT.

The chain links TRBV7-2 to TRBJ2-2; D possibly uses TRBD1 or TRBD2 (5 bases each). Between the trimmed V and J ends, which lost 4 bases and 4 bases, there was a span of 13 bases. Germline values: CDR1 SGHTA, CDR2 FQGNSA. The CDR3 sequence is 15 residues long. CDR3 sequence (DNA): TGTGCCAGCAGCTCAACAGGAGGTAGCACCGGGGAGCTGTTTTTT. Protein product: CASSSTGGSTGELFF.

The V and J genes are TRBV20-1 and TRBJ2-3, with TRBD1 as a possible D gene (6 bases). CDR1 and CDR2 (germline): DFQATT, SNEGSKA (reference sequence). The CDR3 extends over 14 amino acids. V was trimmed by 4 bases and J by 0 bases, leaving 11 bases between them. The CDR3 nucleotides read TGCAGTGCTATCAGGGGATCTAGCACAGATACGCAGTATTTT. Translating it yields CSAIRGSSTDTQYF.

The chain couples TRBV5-1 to TRBJ2-1; 7 bases line up with TRBD1. V shed 1 base and J 2 bases; nucleotides not matched to a gene: 3. Germline CDR1 reads SGHRS; CDR2 reads YFSETQ. The CDR3 length is 15 residues. The CDR3 reads CASSLQQGTYNEQFF. CDR3 coding DNA: TGCGCCAGCAGCTTGCAACAGGGGACCTACAATGAGCAGTTCTTC.

The rearrangement uses TRBV7-2 and TRBJ2-7, with 7 bases that match TRBD2. The CDR3 is 15 amino acids. CDR1 is SGHTA and CDR2 is FQGNSA in the germline V gene. J gave up 4 bases and V 5 bases, and 11 bases lay outside the gene matches. The DNA for the CDR3 is TGTGCCAGCAGCCAGACCACGGGGGGTCCTTACGAGCAGTACTTC. Translation: CASSQTTGGPYEQYF. Using reference TRBV7-2 and TRBJ2-7 for the parts outside the CDR3, the full variable domain is GAGVSQSPSNKVTEKGKDVELRCDPISGHTALYWYRQSLGQGLEFLIYFQGNSAPDKSGLPSDRFSAERTGGSVSTLTIQRTQQEDSAVYLCASSQTTGGPYEQYFGPGTRLTVT.

The gene calls are TRBV4-1 and TRBJ1-2; D is perhaps TRBD1 (5 bases). Looked up from germline, CDR1 is MGHRA and CDR2 is YSYEKL. With 0 bases removed from V and 8 bases from J, the gap between germline ends came to 16 bases. The CDR3 contains 15 residues. The CDR3 is CASSQDSGARSGYTF. CDR3 coding DNA: TGCGCCAGCAGCCAAGATTCCGGGGCGAGGTCAGGCTACACCTTC.

The chain recombines TRBV18 with TRBJ2-3; a weak D match, TRBD1 (5 bases). Trimming cost V 2 bases and J 0 bases, with 6 bases left between them. This CDR3 region has 14 residues. CDR1 and CDR2 from the germline V gene are KGHSH and LQKENI. The CDR3 nucleotides read TGTGCCAGCTCACCAAAGGGGAGCACAGATACGCAGTATTTT. Its protein is CASSPKGSTDTQYF.

V is TRBV6-2 or TRBV6-3 and J is TRBJ2-4; 10 nucleotides line up with TRBD2. The germline V gene encodes CDR1 MNHEY and CDR2 SVGEGT. V lost 5 bases and J lost 0; bases outside the gene matches: 7. This CDR3 region has 17 residues. The CDR3 region is CASSQRLAGLAKNIQYF. CDR3 nucleotides: TGTGCCAGCAGTCAAAGACTAGCGGGTTTAGCCAAAAACATTCAGTACTTC.

The chain couples TRBV12-3 or TRBV12-4 to TRBJ2-5; D is possibly TRBD1 (6 bases). The tail of the sequence fits TRBJ2-7 better, so the J call may be wrong. The CDR3 has 17 residues. DNA for the CDR3: TGTGCCAGCAGTTCGCCCCGGGACACCGGTTTTAGAGACGAGCAGTACTTC. It is translated as CASSSPRDTGFRDEQYF.

This chain uses TRBV4-1 with TRBJ2-1; 7 nucleotides match TRBD2. The CDR3 loop spans 13 amino acids. Germline CDR1 is MGHRA and CDR2 is YSYEKL. The junction had 2 bases not matched to a gene; V was cut back by 0 bases and J by 9 bases. CDR3 nucleotide sequence: TGCGCCAGCAGCCAAGATACTAGCGTTGAGCAGTTCTTC. Translated, it gives CASSQDTSVEQFF.

The rearrangement joins TRBV10-3 to TRBJ2-7; 9 bases are shared with TRBD2. The CDR3 loop spans 12 amino acids. Per the germline V gene, CDR1 is ENHRY and CDR2 is SYGVKD. For the CDR3, the DNA is TGTGCATCCGGCGGGAGGGTATACGAGCAGTACTTC. It codes for CASGGRVYEQYF.

This chain uses TRBV6-5 with TRBJ2-7; no clear D. Germline CDR1 is MNHEY and CDR2 is SVGAGI. This CDR3 has 12 residues. Trimming cost V 0 bases and J 4 bases, with 4 bases left between them. DNA of the CDR3: TGTGCCAGCAGTTACTCGAGGTACGAGCAGTACTTC. This gives the protein CASSYSRYEQYF.

This clonotype showed up just a few times. CDR3 amino acids: CASSPKGREGLYNEQFF. CDR3 sequence (DNA): TGTGCCAGCAGCCCTAAAGGGCGGGAGGGTTTATACAATGAGCAGTTCTTC. The chain joins TRBV7-3 to TRBJ2-1; TRBD2 matches at 9 bases. With 5 bases clipped from V and 4 bases from J, the junction kept 12 bases outside the gene matches. This CDR3 spans 17 amino acids. Germline V gene lookup returns CDR1 SGHTA and CDR2 FQGTGA. Together with reference TRBV7-3 and TRBJ2-1, the CDR3 gives the full variable domain: GAGVSQTPSNKVTEKGKYVELRCDPISGHTALYWYRQSLGQGPEFLIYFQGTGAADDSGLPNDRFFAVRPEGSVSTLKIQRTERGDSAVYLCASSPKGREGLYNEQFFGPGTRLTVL.

The rearrangement joins TRBV28 to TRBJ2-7; the match to TRBD2 covers 13 bases. The CDR3 consists of 18 residues. From germline, CDR1 is MDHEN and CDR2 SYDVKM. Trimming at V came to 6 bases and at J to 2 bases, leaving 13 bases not matched to a gene. CDR3 in DNA: TGTGCCAGCAGCTACCCCGGGACTAGCGGGACTATTACCTACGAGCAGTACTTC. Translation gives CASSYPGTSGTITYEQYF.

The rearrangement uses TRBV12-3 or TRBV12-4 and TRBJ2-4; D gene unclear. V dropped 6 bases and J dropped 0 bases, with 9 bases sitting between them. The CDR3 runs to 14 residues. The CDR3 loop is CASRLNLAKNIQYF. As DNA, the CDR3 is TGTGCCAGCAGACTCAACCTAGCCAAAAACATTCAGTACTTC.

This clonotype has a handful of counts. This sequence joins TRBV25-1 and TRBJ2-1, with TRBD2 matching 7 bases. Germline lookup yields CDR1 MGHDK and CDR2 SYGVNS. Trimming at V came to 5 bases and at J to 6 bases, leaving 7 bases not matched to a gene. CDR3 length equals 14 residues. The DNA for the CDR3 is TGTGCCAGCAGTCCCCGGAGGACTAGCAATGAGCAGTTCTTC. Its translation is CASSPRRTSNEQFF.

The rearrangement joins TRBV10-3 to TRBJ2-4; no reliable D call. CDR1 and CDR2 (germline): ENHRY, SYGVKD. The CDR3 is 16 amino acids. V lost 2 bases and J lost 0, with 11 bases in between. CDR3 in amino acids: CAISEALGEAKNIQYF. In DNA, the CDR3 is TGTGCCATCAGTGAGGCGCTTGGAGAAGCCAAAAACATTCAGTACTTC.

This clonotype was seen a few times. The chain links TRBV6-6 to TRBJ1-2, with D perhaps matching TRBD1 (6 bases). V was pared by 7 bases and J by 7 bases, with 19 bases between. Germline values: CDR1 MNHNY, CDR2 SVGAGI (reference sequence). This CDR3 spans 14 amino acids. The CDR3 region has the DNA TGTGCCAGCAAACAGCTTTGGACAGCAAGTGGCTACACCTTC. Amino acids: CASKQLWTASGYTF.

This clonotype was detected a few times. This chain links TRBV12-3 or TRBV12-4 with TRBJ1-2; D not resolved. The V gene lost 3 bases and the J gene lost 2 bases, with 13 bases spanning the gap. This CDR3 has 15 amino acids. CDR3 sequence: CASSLSGSWNYGYTF. CDR3 DNA sequence: TGTGCCAGCAGTTTGTCGGGATCATGGAACTATGGCTACACCTTC.

The rearrangement joins TRBV20-1 to TRBJ2-4; 13 bases match TRBD2. The J call is doubtful: the DNA matches TRBJ2-7 better. Germline V gene lookup returns CDR1 DFQATT and CDR2 SNEGSKA (reference sequence). This CDR3 contains 15 residues. The DNA for the CDR3 is TGCAGTGCTAGCTGGACTAGCGGGAGCCCTGCCGAGCAGTACTTC. Translating it yields CSASWTSGSPAEQYF.

For this clonotype: An end of the junction differs from the germline gene, which may be a read error. This sequence joins TRBV3-1 and TRBJ2-7, with 8 bases fitting TRBD2. Per the germline V gene, CDR1 is LGHDT and CDR2 is YNNKEL (reference sequence). The CDR3 has 15 residues. Here the CDR3 reads CAGSQVPGGLNEQYF. Here the CDR3 DNA reads TGTGCCGGCAGCCAAGTACCGGGGGGGCTTAACGAGCAGTACTTC.

The V and J genes are TRBV29-1 and TRBJ2-1; the match to TRBD2 covers 7 bases. This CDR3 has 13 residues. The germline V gene encodes CDR1 SQVTM and CDR2 ANQGSEA. V dropped 6 bases and J dropped 5; count of bases not matched to a gene: 7. The CDR3 coding sequence is TGCAGCGTAGAGCGGGGAACCCACAATGAGCAGTTCTTC. It encodes CSVERGTHNEQFF.

The chain links TRBV5-1 to TRBJ1-1; D is unclear. Germline lookup yields CDR1 SGHRS and CDR2 YFSETQ. CDR3 size: 16 residues. Trimming removed 8 bases at V and 1 base at J, with 21 bases between. CDR3 loop: CARLKHRSGWNTEAFF. The DNA for the CDR3 is TGCGCCAGGCTCAAACATCGCAGCGGGTGGAACACTGAAGCTTTCTTT. The full variable domain, with the rest looked up from reference TRBV5-1 and TRBJ1-1, is KAGVTQTPRYLIKTRGQQVTLSCSPISGHRSVSWYQQTPGQGLQFLFEYFSETQRNKGNFPGRFSGRQFSNSRSEMNVSTLELGDSALYLCARLKHRSGWNTEAFFGQGTRLTVV.